This T cell receptor (beta chain) emerged from a study of T cell repertoires in cytomegalovirus infection. Overall study context: Matching HLA type and CMV infection were both indicated by public TCR beta signatures.

CDR1 and CDR2 (germline): LNHDA, SQIVND (reference sequence). The CDR3 extends over 15 amino acids. V was clipped by 3 bases and J by 0 bases, with 9 bases between them. This clonotype has only a few counts. What it binds is unknown. Each CDR3 protein gets one entry after TCRdb re-called the reads with MiXCR. The data contain 400,000 to 600,000 distinct CDR3 sequences, approximately 42% of them seen just once; the ten biggest clones take up just under 45%. The V gene is TRBV19, the J gene TRBJ2-4; D ambiguous. Sequenced material: cultured PBMCs, taken from culture after CMV antigen stimulation. The receptor was derived from a human donor in good health (CMV status not recorded). Some clones in this sample may be carry-over from other donors' samples. Here the CDR3 reads CASSISGSAKNIQYF. CDR3 DNA: TGTGCCAGTAGTATCTCCGGGTCAGCCAAAAACATTCAGTACTTC.